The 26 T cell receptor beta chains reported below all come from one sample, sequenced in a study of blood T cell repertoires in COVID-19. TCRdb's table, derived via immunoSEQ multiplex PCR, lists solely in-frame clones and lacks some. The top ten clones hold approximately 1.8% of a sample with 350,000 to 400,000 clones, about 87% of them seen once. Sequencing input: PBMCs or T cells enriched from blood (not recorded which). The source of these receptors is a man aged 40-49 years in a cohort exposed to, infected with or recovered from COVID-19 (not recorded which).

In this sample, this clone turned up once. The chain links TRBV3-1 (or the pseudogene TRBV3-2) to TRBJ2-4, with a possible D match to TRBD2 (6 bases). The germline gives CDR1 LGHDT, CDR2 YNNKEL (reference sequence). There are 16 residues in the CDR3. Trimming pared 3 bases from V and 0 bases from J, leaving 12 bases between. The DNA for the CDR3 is TGTGCCAGCAGCCAGGGACTTCCTCTAGCCAAAAACATTCAGTACTTC. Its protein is CASSQGLPLAKNIQYF.

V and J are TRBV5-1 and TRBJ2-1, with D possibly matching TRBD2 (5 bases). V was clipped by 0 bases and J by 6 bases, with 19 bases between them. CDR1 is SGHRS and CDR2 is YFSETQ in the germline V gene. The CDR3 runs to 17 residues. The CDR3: CASSLGPFETTPNEQFF. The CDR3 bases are TGCGCCAGCAGCTTGGGGCCATTTGAGACTACCCCCAATGAGCAGTTCTTC.

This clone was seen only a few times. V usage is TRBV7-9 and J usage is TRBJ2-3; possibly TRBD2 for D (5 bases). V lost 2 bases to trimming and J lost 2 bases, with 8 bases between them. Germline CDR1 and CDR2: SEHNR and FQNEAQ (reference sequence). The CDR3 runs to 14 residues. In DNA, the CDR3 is TGTGCCAGCAGCTTAACGACTACCACAGATACGCAGTATTTT. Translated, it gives CASSLTTTTDTQYF.

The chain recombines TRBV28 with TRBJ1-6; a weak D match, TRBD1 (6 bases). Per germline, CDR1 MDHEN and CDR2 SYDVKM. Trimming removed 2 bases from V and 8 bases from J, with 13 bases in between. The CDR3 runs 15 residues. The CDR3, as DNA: TGTGCCAGCAGTTTACCGACAGGTTTGCATTCACCCCTCCACTTT. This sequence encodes CASSLPTGLHSPLHF.

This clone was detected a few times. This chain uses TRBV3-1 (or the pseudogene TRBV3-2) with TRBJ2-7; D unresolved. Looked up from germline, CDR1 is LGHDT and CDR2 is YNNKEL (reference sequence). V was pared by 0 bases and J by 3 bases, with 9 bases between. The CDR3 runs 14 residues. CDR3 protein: CASSQDPYGYEQYF. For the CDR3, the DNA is TGTGCCAGCAGCCAAGATCCCTACGGCTACGAGCAGTACTTC.

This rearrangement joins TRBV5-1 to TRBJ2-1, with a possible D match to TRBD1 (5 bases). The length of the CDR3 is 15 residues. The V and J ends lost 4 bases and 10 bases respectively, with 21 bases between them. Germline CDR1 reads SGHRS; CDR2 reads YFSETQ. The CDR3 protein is CASSLSLDSFNEQFF. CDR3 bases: TGCGCCAGCAGCCTAAGCCTCGACAGCTTCAACGAGCAGTTCTTC.

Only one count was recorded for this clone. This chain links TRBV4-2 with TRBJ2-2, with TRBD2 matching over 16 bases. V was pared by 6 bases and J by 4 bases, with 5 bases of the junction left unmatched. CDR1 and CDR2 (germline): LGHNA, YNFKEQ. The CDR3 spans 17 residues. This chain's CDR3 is CASSPGLAGGGTGELFF. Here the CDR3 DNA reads TGTGCCAGCAGTCCGGGACTAGCGGGAGGGGGCACCGGGGAGCTGTTTTTT.

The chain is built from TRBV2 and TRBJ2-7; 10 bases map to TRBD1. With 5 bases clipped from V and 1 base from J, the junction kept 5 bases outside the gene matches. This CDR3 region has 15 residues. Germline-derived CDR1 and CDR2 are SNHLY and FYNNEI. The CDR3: CASSRQGAGSYEQYF. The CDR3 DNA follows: TGTGCCAGCAGTCGACAGGGGGCGGGTTCCTACGAGCAGTACTTC.

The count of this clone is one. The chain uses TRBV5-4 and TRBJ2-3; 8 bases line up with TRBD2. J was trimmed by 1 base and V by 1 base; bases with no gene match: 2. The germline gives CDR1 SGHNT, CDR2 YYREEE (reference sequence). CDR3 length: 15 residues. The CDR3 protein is CASSLREGGTDTQYF. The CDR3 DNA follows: TGTGCCAGCAGCTTGCGGGAGGGGGGCACAGATACGCAGTATTTT.

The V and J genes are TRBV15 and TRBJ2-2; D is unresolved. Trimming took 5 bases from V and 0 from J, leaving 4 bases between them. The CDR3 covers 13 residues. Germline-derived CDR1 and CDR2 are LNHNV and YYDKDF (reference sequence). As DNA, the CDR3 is TGTGCCACCAGCGAGGCGAACACCGGGGAGCTGTTTTTT. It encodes CATSEANTGELFF.

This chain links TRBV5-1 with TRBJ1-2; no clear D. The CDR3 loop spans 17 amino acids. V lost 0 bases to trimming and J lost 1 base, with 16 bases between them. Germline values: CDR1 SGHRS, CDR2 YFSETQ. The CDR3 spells CASSLDPSGYYNYGYTF. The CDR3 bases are TGCGCCAGCAGCTTGGACCCTTCGGGTTATTATAACTATGGCTACACCTTC.

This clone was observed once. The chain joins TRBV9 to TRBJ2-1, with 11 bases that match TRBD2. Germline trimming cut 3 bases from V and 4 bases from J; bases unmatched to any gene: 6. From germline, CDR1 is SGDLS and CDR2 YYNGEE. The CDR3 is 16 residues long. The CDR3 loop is CASSAYLAGGYNEQFF. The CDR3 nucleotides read TGTGCCAGCAGCGCCTACCTAGCGGGAGGATACAATGAGCAGTTCTTC.

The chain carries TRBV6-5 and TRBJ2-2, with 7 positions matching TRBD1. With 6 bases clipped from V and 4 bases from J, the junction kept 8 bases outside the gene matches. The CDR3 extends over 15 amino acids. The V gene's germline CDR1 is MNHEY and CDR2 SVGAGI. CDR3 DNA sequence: TGTGCCAGCAGCGTCAACAGGGGCGGCACCGGGGAGCTGTTTTTT. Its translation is CASSVNRGGTGELFF.

The CDR3 nucleotides read TGTGCCATCAAAGGGGACAGGGGGAACCAAGAGACCCAGTACTTC. Protein product: CAIKGDRGNQETQYF. J is TRBJ2-5 and V is TRBV10-3; 11 nucleotides align to TRBD1. The germline V gene has CDR1 ENHRY and CDR2 SYGVKD. CDR3 length equals 15 residues. V lost 7 bases and J lost 0; bases outside the gene matches: 4.

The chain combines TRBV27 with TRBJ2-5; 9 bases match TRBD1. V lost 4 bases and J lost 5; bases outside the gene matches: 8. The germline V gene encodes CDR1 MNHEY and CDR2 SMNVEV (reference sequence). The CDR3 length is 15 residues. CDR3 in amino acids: CASSSKGQGWETQYF. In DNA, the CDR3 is TGTGCCAGCAGTTCCAAGGGACAGGGTTGGGAGACCCAGTACTTC.

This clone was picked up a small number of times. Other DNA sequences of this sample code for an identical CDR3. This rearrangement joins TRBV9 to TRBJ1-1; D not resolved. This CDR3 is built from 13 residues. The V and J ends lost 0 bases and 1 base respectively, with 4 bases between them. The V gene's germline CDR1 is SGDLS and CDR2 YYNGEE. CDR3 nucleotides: TGTGCCAGCAGCGTAGTACAGAACACTGAAGCTTTCTTT. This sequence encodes CASSVVQNTEAFF.

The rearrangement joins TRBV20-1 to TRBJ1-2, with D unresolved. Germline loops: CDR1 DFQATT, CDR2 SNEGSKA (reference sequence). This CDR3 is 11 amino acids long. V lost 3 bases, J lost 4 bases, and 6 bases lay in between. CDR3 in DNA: TGCAGTGCTAGCCAGATCTATGGCTACACCTTC. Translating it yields CSASQIYGYTF.

CDR3 nucleotide sequence: TGTGCCAGCAGTGAACAGGACACCTTGGCAGATACGCAGTATTTT. It codes for CASSEQDTLADTQYF. The chain couples TRBV2 to TRBJ2-3, with a possible D match to TRBD1 (5 bases). Germline lookup yields CDR1 SNHLY and CDR2 FYNNEI. V lost 2 bases to trimming and J lost 4 bases, with 13 bases between them. The CDR3 has 15 residues. The variable domain in full, completed from reference TRBV2 and TRBJ2-3, reads EPEVTQTPSHQVTQMGQEVILRCVPISNHLYFYWYRQILGQKVEFLVSFYNNEISEKSEIFDDQFSVERPDGSNFTLKIRSTKLEDSAMYFCASSEQDTLADTQYFGPGTRLTVL.

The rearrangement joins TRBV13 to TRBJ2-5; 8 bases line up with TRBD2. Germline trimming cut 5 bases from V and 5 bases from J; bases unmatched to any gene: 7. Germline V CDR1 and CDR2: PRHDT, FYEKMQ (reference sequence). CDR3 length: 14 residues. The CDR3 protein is CASSPSAGVETQYF. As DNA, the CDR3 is TGTGCCAGCAGCCCCTCAGCGGGAGTTGAGACCCAGTACTTC.

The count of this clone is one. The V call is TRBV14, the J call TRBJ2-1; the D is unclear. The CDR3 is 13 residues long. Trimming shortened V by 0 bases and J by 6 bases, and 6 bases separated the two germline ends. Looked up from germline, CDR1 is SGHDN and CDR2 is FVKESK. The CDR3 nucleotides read TGTGCCAGCAGCCAAGAATTCTCCAATGAGCAGTTCTTC. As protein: CASSQEFSNEQFF.

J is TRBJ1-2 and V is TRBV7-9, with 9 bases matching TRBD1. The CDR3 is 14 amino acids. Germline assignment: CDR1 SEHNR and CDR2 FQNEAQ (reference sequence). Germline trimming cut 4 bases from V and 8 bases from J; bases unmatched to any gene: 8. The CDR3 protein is CASSSHGTGPGYTF. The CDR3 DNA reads TGTGCCAGCAGCTCGCACGGGACAGGGCCGGGCTACACCTTC.

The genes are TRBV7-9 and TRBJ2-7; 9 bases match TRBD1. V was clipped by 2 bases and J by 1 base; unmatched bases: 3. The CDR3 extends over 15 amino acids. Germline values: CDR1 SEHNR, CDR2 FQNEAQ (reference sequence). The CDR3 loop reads CASSLPGTGSYEQYF. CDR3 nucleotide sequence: TGTGCCAGCAGCTTACCCGGGACAGGGTCCTACGAGCAGTACTTC.

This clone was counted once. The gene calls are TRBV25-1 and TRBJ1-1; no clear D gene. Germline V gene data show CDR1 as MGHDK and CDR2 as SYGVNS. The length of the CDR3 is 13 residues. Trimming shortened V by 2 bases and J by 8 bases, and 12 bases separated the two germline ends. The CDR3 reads CASSELMAREAFF. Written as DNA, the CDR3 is TGTGCCAGCAGTGAACTCATGGCCAGGGAAGCTTTCTTT.

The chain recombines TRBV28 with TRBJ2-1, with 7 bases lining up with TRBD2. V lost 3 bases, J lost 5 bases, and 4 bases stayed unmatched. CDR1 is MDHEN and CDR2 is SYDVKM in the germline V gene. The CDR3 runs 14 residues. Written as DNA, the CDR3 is TGTGCCAGCAGTTTGCAGCGGGGACACAATGAGCAGTTCTTC. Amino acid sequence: CASSLQRGHNEQFF.

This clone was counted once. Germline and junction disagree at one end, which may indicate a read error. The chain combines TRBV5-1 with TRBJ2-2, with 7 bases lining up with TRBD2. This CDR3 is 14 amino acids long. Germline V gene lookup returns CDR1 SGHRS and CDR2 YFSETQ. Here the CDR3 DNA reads TGCGCCAGCAGCCCACTAGCGAAGACCGGGGAGCTGTTTTTT. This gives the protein CASSPLAKTGELFF.

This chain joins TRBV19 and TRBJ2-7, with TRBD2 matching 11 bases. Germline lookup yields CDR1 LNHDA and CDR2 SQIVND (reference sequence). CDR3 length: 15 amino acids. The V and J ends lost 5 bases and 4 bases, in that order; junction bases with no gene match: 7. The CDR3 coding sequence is TGTGCCAGTAGTCTCCTAGCGGGAGGAAGTTACGAGCAGTACTTC. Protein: CASSLLAGGSYEQYF.